Sequencing of this TCR beta chain was carried out in a study of blood T cell repertoires in COVID-19. The ends were cut back, 3 bases at V and 0 bases at J, with 6 bases in the middle. CDR3 length: 14 residues. Germline V gives CDR1 MDHEN, CDR2 SYDVKM. In the source study's methods: Amplifying reference gene primers gave estimates of nucleated cell counts. Repertoires were generated with immunoSEQ multiplex PCR, while TCRdb's copy carries only in-frame clones and drops some. V, J and clone size derive from that table, while D and trimming were established from the DNA sequence. The sample has under 150,000 clones, under 85% seen once.

V is TRBV28 and J is TRBJ1-3; D ambiguous. This clonotype originated in a man between 50 and 59 years old with active or convalescent COVID-19. The sequencing input was peripheral blood. CDR3 sequence (DNA): TGTGCCAGCAGTTTGGCAGGCTCTGGAAACACCATATATTTT. Its protein product is CASSLAGSGNTIYF.